The rows below give T cell receptor beta chains drawn from one sample of a study of breast tumors, draining lymph nodes, adjacent tissues. One entry per CDR3 protein results from TCRdb running MiXCR on the multiplex PCR reads. The sample yields some 85,000 distinct CDR3 sequences, around 29% seen once. The material sequenced was axillary lymph node tissue. The receptors here all came from a female donor with breast cancer. Some clones in this sample may be carry-over from other donors' samples. CDR3s include the opening cysteine and the closing phenylalanine or tryptophan. D genes are given only for firm matches. The listing skips clone size in some rows; elsewhere it reads once, few, many or a size class.

j_call | v_call | d_call | clone_size | cdr3_aa | cdr3_nt
TRBJ1-6 | TRBV5-5 | . | many | CASSSRPSSYNSPLHF | TGTGCCAGCAGCTCCAGACCGAGCTCCTATAATTCACCCCTCCACTTT
TRBJ2-7 | TRBV12-5 | . | many | CASGLVRGLGPWEQYF | TGTGCTAGTGGTTTGGTACGCGGGTTGGGCCCCTGGGAGCAGTACTTC
TRBJ2-1 | TRBV4-3 | . | . | CASSQDVTGEYNEQSF | TGCGCCAGCAGCCAAGATGTAACTGGCGAATACAATGAGCAGTCCTTC
TRBJ2-5 | TRBV25-1 | . | many | CASSKDAHSETQYF | TGTGCCAGCAGTAAGGATGCGCATTCCGAGACCCAGTACTTC
TRBJ1-1 | TRBV20-1 | . | few | CSARRQEDAFF | TGCAGTGCTAGGAGGCAGGAAGACGCTTTCTTT
TRBJ1-3 | TRBV18 | TRBD1 | many | CASSRDSSGNTIYF | TGTGCCAGCTCACGGGACAGCTCTGGAAACACCATATATTTT
TRBJ2-7 | TRBV19 | TRBD2 | many | CASRTASGPSYEQYF | TGTGCCAGTAGGACGGCTAGCGGGCCCTCCTACGAGCAGTACTTC
TRBJ1-4 | TRBV3-1 | . | many | CASSQFPRVGEKLFF | TGTGCCAGCAGCCAATTCCCCAGGGTCGGAGAAAAACTGTTTTTT
TRBJ2-2 | TRBV3-1 | . | many | CASFPQPGELFF | TGTGCCAGCTTCCCTCAGCCCGGGGAGCTGTTTTTT
TRBJ2-4 | TRBV7-9 | . | many | CASSLVGLAKNIQYF | TGTGCCAGCAGCTTAGTGGGGCTAGCCAAAAACATTCAGTACTTC
TRBJ1-2 | TRBV7-2 | TRBD1 | many | CASSLGTGMYGYTF | TGTGCCAGCAGCTTAGGGACAGGGATGTATGGCTACACCTTC
TRBJ1-2 | TRBV19 | . | many | CASSKTRGTNYGYTF | TGTGCCAGTAGTAAGACTCGAGGAACTAACTATGGCTACACCTTC
TRBJ2-5 | TRBV20-1 | . | many | CSAYLGETQYF | TGCAGCGCCTACTTGGGCGAGACCCAGTACTTC
TRBJ2-7 | TRBV6-2/TRBV6-3 | TRBD1 | many | CASREGLTGADNYEQYF | TGTGCCAGCAGGGAGGGTTTGACAGGGGCCGACAACTACGAGCAGTACTTC
TRBJ2-7 | TRBV10-3 | . | many | CAISDAYEQYF | TGTGCCATCAGTGACGCCTACGAGCAGTACTTC
TRBJ2-1 | TRBV7-9 | TRBD2 | many | CASSLGLAGGPEQFF | TGTGCCAGCAGCTTAGGGCTAGCGGGAGGTCCGGAGCAGTTCTTC
TRBJ2-7 | TRBV4-1 | TRBD2 | . | CASSQVTLAGAREQYF | TGCGCCAGCAGCCAAGTTACACTAGCGGGAGCGCGTGAGCAGTACTTC
TRBJ2-5 | TRBV7-2 | TRBD2 | many | CASSFRVGLAGEETQYF | TGTGCCAGCAGCTTTAGGGTTGGACTAGCGGGAGAAGAGACCCAGTACTTC
TRBJ1-4 | TRBV4-3 | . | many | CASSQAGPAKLFF | TGCGCCAGCAGCCAAGCGGGCCCCGCAAAACTGTTTTTT
TRBJ2-3 | TRBV10-2 | TRBD2 | many | CASSESFGTSGADTQYF | TGCGCCAGCAGTGAGTCATTCGGGACTAGCGGAGCAGATACGCAGTATTTT
TRBJ2-7 | TRBV24-1 | . | . | CATCDGGLATYEQYF | TGTGCCACCTGTGATGGTGGGCTAGCGACCTACGAGCAGTACTTC
TRBJ1-2 | TRBV7-3 | TRBD1 | . | CASSPGQTESGYTF | TGTGCCAGCAGCCCGGGACAGACCGAGAGTGGCTACACCTTC
TRBJ1-1 | TRBV13 | . | many | CASSLTETEAFF | TGTGCCAGCAGCTTGACAGAGACTGAAGCTTTCTTT
TRBJ2-1 | TRBV6-2/TRBV6-3 | TRBD2 | . | CASSPGLAGLYNEQFF | TGTGCCAGCAGTCCGGGACTAGCGGGGCTCTACAATGAGCAGTTCTTC
TRBJ2-6 | TRBV5-4 | . | few | CASSPPGAGVSGANVLTF | TGTGCCAGCAGCCCTCCAGGGGCGGGGGTCTCTGGGGCCAACGTCCTGACTTTC
TRBJ2-5 | TRBV20-1 | . | many | CSARPLSGGNQETQYF | TGCAGTGCTAGGCCCCTTAGCGGAGGGAACCAAGAGACCCAGTACTTC
TRBJ1-3 | TRBV24-1 | . | . | CATSDSINTIYF | TGTGCCACCAGTGATTCAATTAACACCATATATTTT
TRBJ2-1 | TRBV14 | . | few | CASSQDHVVVAPRRSYNEQFF | TGTGCCAGCAGCCAAGATCATGTCGTAGTGGCCCCTCGAAGGTCCTACAATGAGCAGTTCTTC
TRBJ1-2 | TRBV12-3/TRBV12-4 | . | many | CASSPDGLYGYTF | TGTGCCAGCAGTCCCGACGGCCTGTATGGCTACACCTTC
TRBJ2-5 | TRBV7-2 | . | many | CAAGGLGHQETQYF | TGTGCCGCCGGGGGGCTAGGGCACCAAGAGACCCAGTACTTC
TRBJ2-5 | TRBV11-2 | . | many | CASSLDSLWETQYF | TGTGCCAGCAGCCTGGACAGTCTTTGGGAGACCCAGTACTTC
TRBJ2-7 | TRBV11-3 | . | many | CASSLAQGTYEQYF | TGTGCCAGCAGCTTAGCCCAGGGCACCTACGAGCAGTACTTC
TRBJ2-5 | TRBV7-9 | . | many | CASSLAGETQYF | TGTGCCAGCAGCTTAGCGGGAGAGACCCAGTACTTC
TRBJ2-7 | TRBV6-2/TRBV6-3 | . | many | CARNGTLGNEQYF | TGTGCCAGGAACGGGACTCTTGGGAACGAGCAGTACTTC
TRBJ2-3 | TRBV4-2 | . | many | CASSQRGVSTDTQYF | TGTGCCAGCAGCCAACGTGGGGTGAGCACAGATACGCAGTATTTT
TRBJ2-1 | TRBV6-2/TRBV6-3 | . | . | CASSYSSWSYNEQFF | TGTGCCAGCAGTTACTCGAGTTGGTCGTACAATGAGCAGTTCTTC
TRBJ2-1 | TRBV20-1 | TRBD2 | many | CSAEREVSYNEQFF | TGCAGTGCTGAGCGGGAGGTTTCTTACAATGAGCAGTTCTTC
TRBJ1-3 | TRBV29-1 | . | many | CSVEDPLPGTGNTIYF | TGCAGCGTTGAAGATCCCCTACCAGGGACTGGAAACACCATATATTTT
TRBJ2-1 | TRBV6-1 | TRBD2 | many | CASRTGTSGRNEQFF | TGTGCCAGCAGAACCGGGACTAGCGGGAGAAATGAGCAGTTCTTC
TRBJ2-5 | TRBV6-6 | . | many | CASSKTDQETQYF | TGTGCCAGCAGTAAGACGGACCAAGAGACCCAGTACTTC